The T cell receptor (beta chain) described here comes from a study of OX40 agonist ivuxolimab in advanced cancers. A note on the overall study: Ivuxolimab was an agonistic, fully human IgG2 monoclonal antibody directed against OX40 (CD134), a costimulatory receptor. Intravenous ivuxolimab was administered to patients every 2 weeks at six dose levels: 0.01, 0.1, 0.3, 1.5, 3 and 10 mg/kg. Of the approximately 53 patients in dose escalation, about 20 had hepatocellular carcinoma, some 15 had melanoma, 9 had renal cell carcinoma and 9 had head and neck cancer. Peripheral TCRbeta sequencing aimed to test whether ivuxolimab altered TCR sequence diversity and caused clonal T-cell expansion. In the dose-escalation cohort, 70% to 90% of patients were male, and the mean age was approximately 60 years with a range of roughly 20 to 85. Prior anti-PD-1, anti-PD-L1 or anti-CTLA-4 therapy was permitted, and checkpoint inhibitors had been received by around 40% of dose-escalation patients. The paper reports the monotherapy dose-escalation portion (N of about 50 patients) of the phase I ivuxolimab trial. Three dose-escalation patients achieved partial responses, one with hepatocellular carcinoma and two with cutaneous melanoma. Points the paper makes about the study in general: The antigen specificity of the clonally expanded peripheral T cells was not determined. Low levels of normalized T-cell clonal expansion were also shown by some nonresponding patients. In partial responders in the 0.1-3.0 mg/kg groups, normalized peripheral clonal expansion was found to be among the lowest, especially among CD8+ T cells. At doses of 0.1 to 3.0 mg/kg, clonal expansion of both CD4+ and CD8+ T cells in blood was seen between baseline and week 6. After ivuxolimab, expanded clones were on average more numerous among CD8+ T cells than among CD4+ T cells.

Patients with autoimmune disease history or receiving systemic immunosuppression were excluded from the trial. Peripheral blood for TCR sequencing was collected from all dose cohorts at baseline, on cycle 4 day 1, and on cycle 7 day 1. Samples came from an open-label, multicenter, first-in-human phase I dose-escalation trial of ivuxolimab. Adults with locally advanced or metastatic head and neck squamous cell, hepatocellular, melanoma or renal cell carcinoma were enrolled in the trial. CD4+ and CD8+ T cells were sorted separately from peripheral blood before TCR sequencing. V and J lose 0 bases and 0 bases, and a span of 6 bases separates them. Including cysteine and phenylalanine, the CDR3 has 14 amino acids. The sequence is cut down to CDR3 DNA, 42 bases in frame from base 1. Taken from the germline V gene (reference sequence), the CDR1 and CDR2 loops are LNHNV and YYDKDF. As concerns this clone: This receptor's antigen is unknown. No clone much larger than this one lies a single base away; base qualities are absent.

To sequence the TCRbeta CDR3 region, genomic DNA was isolated from the sorted cells. TCRbeta CDR3 regions were sequenced using the immunoSEQ Assay. The clones in this table, taken by TCRdb from immuneACCESS, are in-frame only. Not every clone is retained; where verified, under half of the shortfall comes from an unresolved V gene, and the cause of the rest is unknown. Here the sample has about 98,000 clones; 93% occur a single time. Together, the top ten hold roughly 0.27% of the sample. The TCR comes from an adult with an advanced solid tumor such as melanoma, head and neck, liver or kidney cancer. The rearrangement joined TRBV15 to TRBJ2-7; TRBD1 is possibly the D segment (5 matching bases). The specimen comprised CD4+ or CD8+ T cells sorted from blood, sampled in a trial of the OX40 agonist ivuxolimab. The sequenced DNA: TGTGCCACCAGCAGAGACAGGGCCTCCTACGAGCAGTACTTC. This codes for CATSRDRASYEQYF.